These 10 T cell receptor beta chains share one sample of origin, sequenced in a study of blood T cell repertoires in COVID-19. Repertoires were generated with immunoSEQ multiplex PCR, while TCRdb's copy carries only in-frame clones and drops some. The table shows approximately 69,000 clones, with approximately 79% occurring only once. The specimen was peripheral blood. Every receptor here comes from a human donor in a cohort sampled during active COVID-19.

CDR3 nucleotides: TGTGCCAGCACCAAGGACAGGGCCGGGACTCGGGACTACGAGCAGTACTTC. It translates to CASTKDRAGTRDYEQYF. The genes are TRBV28 and TRBJ2-7; TRBD1 matches 8 bases. The V and J ends lost 7 bases and 3 bases, in that order; junction bases with no gene match: 17. This CDR3 has 17 amino acids. CDR1 is MDHEN and CDR2 is SYDVKM in the germline V gene.

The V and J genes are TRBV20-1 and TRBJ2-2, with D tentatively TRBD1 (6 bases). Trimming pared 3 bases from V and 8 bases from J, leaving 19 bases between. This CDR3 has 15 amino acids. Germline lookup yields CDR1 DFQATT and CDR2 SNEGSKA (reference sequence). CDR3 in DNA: TGCAGTGCTAGTCCCGTGGACAGTGCAGCTGGGGAGCTGTTTTTT. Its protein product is CSASPVDSAAGELFF.

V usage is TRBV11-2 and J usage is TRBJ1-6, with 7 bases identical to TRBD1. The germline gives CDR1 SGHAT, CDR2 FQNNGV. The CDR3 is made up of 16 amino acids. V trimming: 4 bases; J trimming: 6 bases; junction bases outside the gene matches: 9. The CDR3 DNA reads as TGTGCCAGCAGCTCCATGACAGGGACTTCTAATTCACCCCTCCACTTT. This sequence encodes CASSSMTGTSNSPLHF.

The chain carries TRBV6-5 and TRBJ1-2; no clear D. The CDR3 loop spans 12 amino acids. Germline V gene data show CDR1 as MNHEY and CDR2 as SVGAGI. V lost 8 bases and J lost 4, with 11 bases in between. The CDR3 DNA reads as TGTGCCAGCGGAAGAGGATCCTATGGCTACACCTTC. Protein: CASGRGSYGYTF.

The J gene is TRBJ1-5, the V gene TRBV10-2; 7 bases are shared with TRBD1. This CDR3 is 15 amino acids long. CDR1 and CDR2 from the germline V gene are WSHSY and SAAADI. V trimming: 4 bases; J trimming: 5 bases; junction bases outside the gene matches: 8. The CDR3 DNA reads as TGCGCCAGCAGTGGCGAAGGGGGCGCGGATCAGCCCCAGCATTTT. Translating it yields CASSGEGGADQPQHF.

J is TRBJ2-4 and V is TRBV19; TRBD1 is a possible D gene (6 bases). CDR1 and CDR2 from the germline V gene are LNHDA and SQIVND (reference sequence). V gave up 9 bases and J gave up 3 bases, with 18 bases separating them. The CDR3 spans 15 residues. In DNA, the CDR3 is TGTGCCAGCCGGATGGGGGCTGGAGGCAAAAACATTCAGTACTTC. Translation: CASRMGAGGKNIQYF.

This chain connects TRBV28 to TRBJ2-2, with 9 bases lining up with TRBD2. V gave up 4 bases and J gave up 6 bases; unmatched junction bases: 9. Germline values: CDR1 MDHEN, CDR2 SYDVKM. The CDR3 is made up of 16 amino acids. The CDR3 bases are TGTGCCAGCAGTTGGGGGACTAGCATACCCGCCGGGGAGCTGTTTTTT. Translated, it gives CASSWGTSIPAGELFF.

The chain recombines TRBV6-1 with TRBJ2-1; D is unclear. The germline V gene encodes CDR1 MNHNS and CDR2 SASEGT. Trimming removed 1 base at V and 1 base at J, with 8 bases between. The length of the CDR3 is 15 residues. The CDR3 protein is CASSEVLTSYNEQFF. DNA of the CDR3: TGTGCCAGCAGTGAAGTACTAACGTCCTACAATGAGCAGTTCTTC.

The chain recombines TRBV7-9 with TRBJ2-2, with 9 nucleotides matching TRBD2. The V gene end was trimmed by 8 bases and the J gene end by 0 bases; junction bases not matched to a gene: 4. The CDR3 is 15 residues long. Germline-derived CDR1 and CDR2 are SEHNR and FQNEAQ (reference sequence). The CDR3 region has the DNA TGTGCCAGCTTAGCGGGGGCTTCGAACACCGGGGAGCTGTTTTTT. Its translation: CASLAGASNTGELFF.

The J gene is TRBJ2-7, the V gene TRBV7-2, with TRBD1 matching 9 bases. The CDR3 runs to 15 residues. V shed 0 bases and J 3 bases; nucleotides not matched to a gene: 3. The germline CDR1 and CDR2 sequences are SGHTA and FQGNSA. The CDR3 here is CASSLAGQGLYEQYF. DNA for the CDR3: TGTGCCAGCAGCTTAGCGGGACAGGGTCTCTACGAGCAGTACTTC.